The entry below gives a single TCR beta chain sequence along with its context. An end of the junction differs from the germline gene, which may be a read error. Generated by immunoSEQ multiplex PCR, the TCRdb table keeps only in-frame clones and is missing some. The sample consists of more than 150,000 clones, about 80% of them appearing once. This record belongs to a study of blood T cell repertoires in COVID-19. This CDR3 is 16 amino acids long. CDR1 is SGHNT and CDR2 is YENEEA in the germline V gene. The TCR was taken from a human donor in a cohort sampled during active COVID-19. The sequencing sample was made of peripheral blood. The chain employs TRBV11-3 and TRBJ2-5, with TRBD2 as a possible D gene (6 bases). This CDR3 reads CASSLGGSLDEETQYF. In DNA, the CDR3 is TGTGCCAGCAGTTTAGGAGGGAGCCTCGACGAAGAGACCCAGTACTTC.